A single sample is the source of the 10 T cell receptor beta chains below, sequenced in a study of CD8+ T cells in alopecia areata. Extracted RNA was reverse transcribed, and the resulting cDNA served as sequencing template. Generated by immunoSEQ multiplex PCR, the TCRdb table keeps only in-frame clones and is missing some. The sample records some 150,000 clones, around two thirds being singletons. The sequenced material came from CD8+ T cells sorted from blood. The receptors were sampled from a human donor in good health.

This clone was counted a few times. The genes are TRBV7-8 and TRBJ2-7; D is unresolved. This CDR3 has 14 residues. The V gene's germline CDR1 is SGHVS and CDR2 FQNEAQ. The V end was cut by 2 bases, the J end by 3 bases, with 11 bases between. The CDR3: CASSLRSGSYEQYF. In DNA, the CDR3 is TGTGCCAGCAGCTTAAGATCCGGCAGCTACGAGCAGTACTTC. Full variable domain (rest looked up from reference TRBV7-8 and TRBJ2-7): GAGVSQSPRYKVAKRGQDVALRCDPISGHVSLFWYQQALGQGPEFLTYFQNEAQLDKSGLPSDRFFAERPEGSVSTLKIQRTQQEDSAVYLCASSLRSGSYEQYFGPGTRLTVT.

The chain links TRBV29-1 to TRBJ2-2, with D unclear. This CDR3 region has 14 residues. Germline-derived CDR1 and CDR2 are SQVTM and ANQGSEA. Trimming took off 5 bases at V and 0 bases at J, with 10 bases between the two ends. In nucleotides, the CDR3 is TGCAGCGTTATGCCGGATCCGAACACCGGGGAGCTGTTTTTT. It specifies CSVMPDPNTGELFF.

The chain has TRBV27 and TRBJ2-1; D perhaps matches TRBD2 (6 bases). Germline V CDR1 and CDR2: MNHEY, SMNVEV (reference sequence). Trimming cost V 0 bases and J 3 bases, with 6 bases left between them. The CDR3 runs to 14 residues. CDR3 amino acids: CASSLSGGYNEQFF. The CDR3 region has the DNA TGTGCCAGCAGTTTATCGGGGGGCTACAATGAGCAGTTCTTC.

By frequency in the sample, this clone is medium-sized. J is TRBJ2-1 and V is TRBV7-9; 8 nucleotides match TRBD2. The germline V gene encodes CDR1 SEHNR and CDR2 FQNEAQ (reference sequence). The CDR3 covers 16 residues. Trimming removed 4 bases from V and 7 bases from J; junction bases left unmatched: 12. The CDR3 reads CASSSPLKRETNEQFF. In DNA, the CDR3 is TGTGCCAGCAGCTCCCCACTTAAGCGGGAGACAAATGAGCAGTTCTTC.

The chain combines TRBV5-1 with TRBJ1-2, with D maybe TRBD1 (5 bases). Trimming left V 4 bases short and J 8 bases short, with 21 bases between. Germline values: CDR1 SGHRS, CDR2 YFSETQ. This CDR3 has 15 amino acids. The CDR3 DNA reads TGCGCCAGCAGCGAGGGTAGGGACGGCGGATGGGGCTACACCTTC. Translating it yields CASSEGRDGGWGYTF.

The V gene is TRBV30, the J gene TRBJ2-7; perhaps TRBD2 as D (6 bases). This CDR3 is built from 12 residues. The germline CDR1 and CDR2 sequences are GTSNPN and SVGIG (reference sequence). The V end was cut by 5 bases, the J end by 3 bases, with 11 bases between. CDR3 coding DNA: TGTGCCTGGTCGGCGGGGTACTACGAGCAGTACTTC. Translating gives CAWSAGYYEQYF.

The table lists this clone with a few counts. The chain links TRBV13 to TRBJ2-7; 8 bases agree with TRBD2. Germline loops: CDR1 PRHDT, CDR2 FYEKMQ (reference sequence). The CDR3 is made up of 14 amino acids. J was trimmed by 3 bases and V by 3 bases; bases with no gene match: 4. The CDR3: CASSLGLVDYEQYF. Written as DNA, the CDR3 is TGTGCCAGCAGCTTGGGACTAGTCGACTACGAGCAGTACTTC.

The chain employs TRBV2 and TRBJ2-7; D not certain. This CDR3 has 12 residues. CDR1 is SNHLY and CDR2 is FYNNEI in the germline V gene. V dropped 6 bases and J dropped 2 bases, with 8 bases sitting between them. The CDR3 DNA sequence: TGTGCCAGCAGGGTGGGCCCCTACGAGCAGTACTTC. This gives the protein CASRVGPYEQYF.

The rearrangement joins TRBV9 to TRBJ2-5, with TRBD2 identical over 10 bases. CDR1 and CDR2 (germline): SGDLS, YYNGEE. Losses at the gene ends were 4 bases for V and 4 bases for J; bases not matched to a gene: 7. CDR3 size: 15 residues. CDR3 sequence (DNA): TGTGCCAGCAGCCCCTATAGCGGGAGGACAGAGACCCAGTACTTC. It translates to CASSPYSGRTETQYF.

The V gene is TRBV25-1, the J gene TRBJ1-1, with a weak D call TRBD1 (5 bases). The CDR3 covers 13 residues. Germline CDR1 and CDR2: MGHDK and SYGVNS. Trimming shortened V by 2 bases and J by 6 bases, and 10 bases separated the two germline ends. CDR3 nucleotide sequence: TGTGCCAGCAGTGAACCGGGGGTTGCTGAAGCTTTCTTT. Protein: CASSEPGVAEAFF.